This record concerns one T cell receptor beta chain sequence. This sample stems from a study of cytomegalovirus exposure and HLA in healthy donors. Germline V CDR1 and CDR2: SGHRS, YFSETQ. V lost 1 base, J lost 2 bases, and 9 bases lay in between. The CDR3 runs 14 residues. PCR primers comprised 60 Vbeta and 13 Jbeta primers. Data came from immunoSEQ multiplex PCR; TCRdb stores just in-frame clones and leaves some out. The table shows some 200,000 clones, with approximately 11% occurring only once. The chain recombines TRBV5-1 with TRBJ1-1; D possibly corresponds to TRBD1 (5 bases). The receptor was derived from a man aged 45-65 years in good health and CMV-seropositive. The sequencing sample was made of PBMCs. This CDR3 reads CASSLWQGNTEAFF. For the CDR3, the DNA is TGCGCCAGCAGCTTGTGGCAGGGCAACACTGAAGCTTTCTTT.